A selection of T cell receptor beta chains follows, all from one sample in a study of blood T cell repertoires in COVID-19. The protocol was immunoSEQ multiplex PCR, while the TCRdb copy is restricted to in-frame clones and leaves out a portion. The table records 350,000 to 450,000 clones, 80% to 95% of them present only once. Material for sequencing was PBMCs or T cells enriched from blood (not recorded which). Source of these receptors: a woman between 40 and 50 years old who had been exposed to COVID-19. CDR3s include the opening cysteine and the closing phenylalanine or tryptophan. The D gene is left open where the match is weak. Clone size is given for some rows only: seen once, a few or many times, or a class if the clone is expanded.

>once|TRBJ2-1|TRBD1|TRBV27
TGTGCCAGCAGTTTATCAGACAGGGTGAAAGAGCAGTTCTTC
CASSLSDRVKEQFF
>NA|TRBJ1-4|TRBD1|TRBV14
TGTGCCAGCAGCCTAACCGACAGGGGGAGAAGGGAAAAACTGTTTTTT
CASSLTDRGRREKLFF
>NA|TRBJ1-2|TRBD1|TRBV27
TGTGCCAGCAGTTTATTTTTCCAGGGGGATGGCTACACCTTC
CASSLFFQGDGYTF
>NA|TRBJ1-4|NA|TRBV19
TGTGCCAGTAGTGTTGACAGGCTGTATGAAAAACTGTTTTTT
CASSVDRLYEKLFF
>NA|TRBJ1-5|NA|TRBV15
TGTGCCACCAGCAAAGGTTCGGGAGGGAGGTTCAATCAGCCCCAGCATTTT
CATSKGSGGRFNQPQHF
>NA|TRBJ2-3|TRBD2|TRBV7-3
TGTGCCAGCAGCTCTACCGGGGGGGCAACGGATACGCAGTATTTT
CASSSTGGATDTQYF
>NA|TRBJ2-1|TRBD1|TRBV5-1
TGCGCCAGCAGCTACGGACAGGGGGGAAATGAGCAGTTCTTC
CASSYGQGGNEQFF
>NA|TRBJ2-7|NA|TRBV5-1
TGCGCCAGCAGCTTGGACAGCGGGCGTTTCTACGAGCAGTACTTC
CASSLDSGRFYEQYF
>NA|TRBJ1-5|NA|TRBV25-1
TGTGCCAGCAGTAAACAGGACAATCAGCCCCAGCATTTT
CASSKQDNQPQHF
>once|TRBJ2-1|TRBD1|TRBV30
TGTGCCTGGAGGGGGACAGGGTACAATGAGCAGTTCTTC
CAWRGTGYNEQFF
>NA|TRBJ2-1|NA|TRBV7-2
TGTGCCAGCAGCTTAATCATCAGGGGCTTTGGCAATGAGCAGTTCTTC
CASSLIIRGFGNEQFF
>NA|TRBJ1-2|TRBD1|TRBV5-1
TGCGCCAGCAGCTTGGTAGGGACAGCCTTTAACTATGGCTACACCTTC
CASSLVGTAFNYGYTF